These 26 T cell receptor beta chains came from one sample sequenced in a study of regulatory T cells in long-lasting Graves disease. Arm-PCR of CDR3 regions and iRepertoire HTBI primers were the basis on which TCR beta libraries were built. TCRdb used MiXCR to reprocess the multiplex PCR reads, holding one entry per CDR3 protein. The sample contains 200,000 to 250,000 distinct CDR3 sequences, approximately 19% of which appear only once. Time point specified: newly diagnosed GD, antithyroid drugs for less than 3 months. RNA extracted from PBMCs served as the sequencing template. This sample also belongs to another study, concerning T cells in Graves' hyperthyroidism and ophthalmopathy.

Sequenced here: peripheral blood mononuclear cells (PBMCs), sampled at new diagnosis, from a patient treated with antithyroid drugs. These TCRs come from a young woman with Graves disease.

This clonotype appeared a few times. This chain connects TRBV7-2 to TRBJ2-1; D is undetermined. Germline V CDR1 and CDR2: SGHTA, FQGNSA. Trimming removed 5 bases from V and 9 bases from J, with 8 bases in between. CDR3 size: 11 residues. CDR3 DNA sequence: TGTGCCAGCAGCCGTAGTGGTGAGCAGTTCTTC. This gives the protein CASSRSGEQFF.

J is TRBJ1-1 and V is TRBV2, with 7 bases lining up with TRBD1. J gave up 4 bases and V 4 bases, and 6 bases lay outside the gene matches. CDR1 SNHLY and CDR2 FYNNEI come from the germline V gene. This CDR3 spans 14 amino acids. CDR3 residues: CASSVQGGGTEAFF. In DNA, the CDR3 is TGTGCCAGCAGTGTCCAGGGGGGTGGCACTGAAGCTTTCTTT. The variable domain in full, completed from reference TRBV2 and TRBJ1-1, reads EPEVTQTPSHQVTQMGQEVILRCVPISNHLYFYWYRQILGQKVEFLVSFYNNEISEKSEIFDDQFSVERPDGSNFTLKIRSTKLEDSAMYFCASSVQGGGTEAFFGQGTRLTVV.

Many counts were recorded for this clonotype. The chain has TRBV27 and TRBJ2-1; TRBD2 matches at 13 bases. The CDR3 totals 16 residues. With V trimmed by 6 bases and J by 9 bases, 11 bases remained unmatched. Looked up from germline, CDR1 is MNHEY and CDR2 is SMNVEV (reference sequence). CDR3 loop: CASSATGTSGTGEQFF. CDR3 nucleotides: TGTGCCAGCAGCGCAACCGGGACTAGCGGGACTGGTGAGCAGTTCTTC.

A remark on this clonotype: A read error may explain this, as a much larger clone is one base away. J is TRBJ1-2 and V is TRBV19, with D unresolved. CDR3 length: 14 amino acids. Germline V gene data show CDR1 as LNHDA and CDR2 as SQIVND (reference sequence). CDR3 protein: CASSIETPRYCYTF. The CDR3 DNA reads as TGTGCCAGTAGTATCGAGACACCTCGCTATTGCTACACCTTC.

The chain carries TRBV7-9 and TRBJ2-2; tentative D call: TRBD2 (5 bases). Germline loops: CDR1 SEHNR, CDR2 FQNEAQ (reference sequence). V was clipped by 3 bases and J by 5 bases, with 7 bases between them. CDR3 length: 13 amino acids. This CDR3 reads CASSFSGTGELFF. CDR3 sequence (DNA): TGTGCCAGCAGCTTTTCGGGGACCGGGGAGCTGTTTTTT.

At least ten counts were recorded for this clonotype. The rearrangement uses TRBV28 and TRBJ1-5, with 7 bases fitting TRBD1. The J segment lost 7 bases and the V segment lost 2 bases, leaving 5 bases of the junction unmatched. This CDR3 has 14 residues. CDR1 and CDR2 from the germline V gene are MDHEN and SYDVKM. This chain's CDR3 is CASSLRGGTQPQHF. The CDR3 DNA is TGTGCCAGCAGTTTAAGAGGGGGCACGCAGCCCCAGCATTTT.

This clonotype was observed at least ten times. The chain has TRBV9 and TRBJ2-5; D is undetermined. V was pared by 0 bases and J by 3 bases, with 12 bases between. CDR1 is SGDLS and CDR2 is YYNGEE in the germline V gene. This CDR3 has 15 residues. The CDR3, as DNA: TGTGCCAGCAGCGTAGGGTCAGTCCAAAAAGAGACCCAGTACTTC. Protein: CASSVGSVQKETQYF.

Notes on this clonotype: A far bigger clonotype differs at one base, so this is likely a read error. In nucleotides, the CDR3 is TGTGCCGGCAGTCCGGGACAGGGAGCTAATGAAAAACTGTTTTTT. The encoded protein is CAGSPGQGANEKLFF. V and J are TRBV27 and TRBJ1-4; 9 bases map to TRBD1. Germline values: CDR1 MNHEY, CDR2 SMNVEV (reference sequence). CDR3 length: 15 amino acids.

This clonotype was seen at least ten times. The J gene is TRBJ1-2, the V gene TRBV27; 7 nucleotides line up with TRBD1. This CDR3 has 16 residues. J was trimmed by 7 bases and V by 5 bases; bases with no gene match: 16. The germline gives CDR1 MNHEY, CDR2 SMNVEV (reference sequence). Here the CDR3 reads CASSPTYRGRASGYTF. For the CDR3, the DNA is TGTGCCAGCAGTCCAACCTACAGGGGTCGGGCGAGTGGCTACACCTTC.

V and J are TRBV2 and TRBJ2-1, with TRBD2 matching 14 bases. V gave up 6 bases and J gave up 4 bases; unmatched junction bases: 14. Germline V lookup: CDR1 SNHLY, CDR2 FYNNEI. This CDR3 comprises 19 residues. This CDR3 reads CASSPGLAGGPLRYNEQFF. The DNA for the CDR3 is TGTGCCAGCAGCCCTGGACTAGCGGGAGGTCCGCTTCGTTACAATGAGCAGTTCTTC.

This clonotype was detected ten times or more. This chain's CDR3 is CASSQDTLQRQGFEQFF. Here the CDR3 DNA reads TGTGCCAGCAGCCAAGATACCCTTCAGCGACAGGGGTTTGAGCAGTTCTTC. The chain uses TRBV14 and TRBJ2-5; 8 bases line up with TRBD1. The J call is doubtful: the DNA matches TRBJ2-1 better. CDR1 and CDR2 (germline): SGHDN, FVKESK. CDR3 size: 17 residues.

The rearrangement uses TRBV20-1 and TRBJ2-1; 7 bases match TRBD1. Unmatched junction bases numbered 7, after V lost 6 bases and J lost 8 bases. This CDR3 spans 12 amino acids. Germline CDR1 and CDR2: DFQATT and SNEGSKA (reference sequence). The CDR3 spells CSAPDRVDEQFF. The CDR3, as DNA: TGCAGTGCACCAGACAGGGTGGATGAGCAGTTCTTC.

Of note for this clonotype: A far larger clone is only one base removed, so a read error is likely. The genes are TRBV10-3 and TRBJ1-1, with a possible D match to TRBD1 (5 bases). The CDR3 contains 14 residues. V lost 5 bases and J lost 1, with 11 bases in between. Looked up from germline, CDR1 is ENHRY and CDR2 is SYGVKD. In DNA form, the CDR3 reads TGTGCCATCAGTCCCGGGACTACGAACACTGAAGCTTTCTTT. Translation gives CAISPGTTNTEAFF.

This clonotype was counted many times. The rearrangement links TRBV2 to TRBJ2-1, with a weak D call TRBD1 (6 bases). The CDR3 is made up of 14 amino acids. Germline V gene lookup returns CDR1 SNHLY and CDR2 FYNNEI. V dropped 8 bases and J dropped 5 bases, with 16 bases sitting between them. The CDR3 sequence is CASGSETGNNEQFF. CDR3 coding DNA: TGTGCCAGCGGGTCGGAGACAGGAAACAATGAGCAGTTCTTC.

Regarding this clonotype: This may stem from a read error, because a much larger clone lies one nucleotide away. This rearrangement joins TRBV28 to TRBJ2-1; possibly TRBD2 for D (6 bases). This CDR3 spans 14 amino acids. Looked up from germline, CDR1 is MDHEN and CDR2 is SYDVKM. CDR3 in amino acids: CASVDRGTPGEQLF. For the CDR3, the DNA is TGTGCCAGCGTCGACCGCGGGACTCCGGGTGAGCAGCTCTTC.

This clonotype was found many times. The chain recombines TRBV28 with TRBJ1-2; D not resolved. The CDR3 consists of 14 residues. The V end was cut by 2 bases, the J end by 4 bases, with 11 bases between. From germline, CDR1 is MDHEN and CDR2 SYDVKM. The CDR3 sequence: CASSLGSNSYGYTF. The CDR3 coding sequence is TGTGCCAGCAGTTTAGGCAGCAACTCCTATGGCTACACCTTC.

This clonotype was seen at least ten times. CDR3 DNA: TGTGCCAGCAGTTTAAGGGTGACGGGACCTAATCAGCCCCAGCATTTT. This translates into CASSLRVTGPNQPQHF. This chain connects TRBV27 to TRBJ1-5; possibly TRBD1 for D (5 bases). V was cut by 2 bases and J by 4 bases, with 15 bases left in between. Germline-derived CDR1 and CDR2 are MNHEY and SMNVEV (reference sequence). This CDR3 has 16 amino acids.

The chain employs TRBV28 and TRBJ1-1; 7 positions match TRBD1. Germline values: CDR1 MDHEN, CDR2 SYDVKM. The CDR3 runs to 14 residues. V lost 4 bases and J lost 1; bases outside the gene matches: 3. CDR3 DNA sequence: TGTGCCAGCAGTTCCCCAGGGGGGAACACTGAAGCTTTCTTT. It yields the protein CASSSPGGNTEAFF.

This clonotype turned up a few times. The genes are TRBV4-1 and TRBJ1-4, with 10 positions matching TRBD1. The ends lost 3 bases at V and 10 bases at J; junction bases unmatched: 2. The germline V gene has CDR1 MGHRA and CDR2 YSYEKL. The CDR3 contains 13 residues. Written as DNA, the CDR3 is TGCGCCAGCAGCCATCGGACAGGGGGAAAACTGTTTTTT. Translating it yields CASSHRTGGKLFF.

This clonotype was counted only a few times. This may come from a read error, since a much larger clone is one base off. V gene TRBV11-2 combines with J gene TRBJ2-2, with D uncertain. V gave up 3 bases and J gave up 12 bases, with 20 bases separating them. This CDR3 has 15 amino acids. Per the germline V gene, CDR1 is SGHAT and CDR2 is FQNNGV. CDR3 loop: CASSFFSGNTWKLFF. In DNA, the CDR3 is TGTGCCAGCAGCTTTTTTTCTGGGAACACCTGGAAGCTGTTTTTT. Looking up the rest from reference TRBV11-2 and TRBJ2-2 gives the full variable domain: EAGVAQSPRYKIIEKRQSVAFWCNPISGHATLYWYQQILGQGPKLLIQFQNNGVVDDSQLPKDRFSAERLKGVDSTLKIQPAKLEDSAVYLCASSFFSGNTWKLFFGEGSRLTVL.

The chain joins TRBV2 to TRBJ2-7; D not resolved. CDR1 and CDR2 from the germline V gene are SNHLY and FYNNEI. V gave up 2 bases and J gave up 3 bases, with 5 bases separating them. The CDR3 runs 12 residues. CDR3 protein: CASSEIFYEQYF. The DNA for the CDR3 is TGTGCCAGCAGTGAAATCTTCTACGAGCAGTACTTC.

This clonotype was recorded at least ten times. V and J are TRBV5-4 and TRBJ2-1; D ambiguous. The germline gives CDR1 SGHNT, CDR2 YYREEE (reference sequence). Trimming left V 4 bases short and J 5 bases short, with 4 bases between. The CDR3 has 11 amino acids. CDR3 protein: CASSTHNEQFF. The CDR3 DNA sequence: TGTGCCAGCAGCACTCACAATGAGCAGTTCTTC. The whole variable domain, remainder taken from reference TRBV5-4 and TRBJ2-1, is ETGVTQSPTHLIKTRGQQVTLRCSSQSGHNTVSWYQQALGQGPQFIFQYYREEENGRGNFPPRFSGLQFPNYSSELNVNALELDDSALYLCASSTHNEQFFGPGTRLTVL.

This clonotype was counted many times. The rearrangement uses TRBV20-1 and TRBJ1-5; maybe TRBD1 (6 bases). Deletions cut 3 bases from V and 6 bases from J, with 18 bases between. The CDR3 has 15 residues. Germline V gene lookup returns CDR1 DFQATT and CDR2 SNEGSKA (reference sequence). The CDR3 sequence: CSASKVRGGPQPQHF. The DNA for the CDR3 is TGCAGTGCTAGTAAGGTCAGGGGAGGTCCTCAGCCCCAGCATTTT.

This clonotype was seen at least ten times. The chain employs TRBV28 and TRBJ1-2; D call uncertain. This CDR3 is 15 amino acids long. V was cut by 10 bases and J by 0 bases, with 18 bases left in between. Germline V gene data show CDR1 as MDHEN and CDR2 as SYDVKM. CDR3 in amino acids: CAIPSEASPNYGYTF. In DNA, the CDR3 is TGTGCCATCCCATCCGAAGCGTCACCTAACTATGGCTACACCTTC.

This clonotype was found a few times. The V call is TRBV6-1, the J call TRBJ2-3; TRBD1 aligns across 9 bases. CDR3 length: 15 amino acids. V was pared by 5 bases and J by 3 bases, with 6 bases of the junction left unmatched. CDR1 and CDR2 from the germline V gene are MNHNS and SASEGT. The DNA of the CDR3 is TGTGCCAGCAGTCCCTCGGACAGGGGAACAGATACGCAGTATTTT. It yields the protein CASSPSDRGTDTQYF.

The J gene is TRBJ2-3, the V gene TRBV9; perhaps D is TRBD1 or TRBD2 (5 bases each). The CDR3 contains 15 residues. The germline gives CDR1 SGDLS, CDR2 YYNGEE. The germline V and J ends were trimmed by 4 bases and 6 bases, with 18 bases remaining between them. This CDR3 reads CASSSGTHQWDTQYF. CDR3 coding DNA: TGTGCCAGCAGCTCCGGGACCCATCAGTGGGATACGCAGTATTTT.